The clone carrying this T cell receptor (beta chain) showed up many times. Its antigen is as yet unknown. These data are taken from a study of T cell repertoires in cytomegalovirus infection. Study-level findings and limits: CMV carriers having the relevant HLA were flagged by cumulative public TCR beta family frequency.

MiXCR, applied by TCRdb to the reads, yields one record per CDR3 protein. Of hundreds of thousands of distinct CDR3 sequences in the sample, approximately 29% are singletons; the top ten hold 12%. Germline-derived CDR1 and CDR2 are SGHVS and FQNEAQ. The ends were cut back, 5 bases at V and 2 bases at J, with 17 bases in the middle. The CDR3 is made up of 16 amino acids. This chain joins TRBV7-8 and TRBJ2-3; D gene unclear. The receptor comes from a human donor in good health (CMV status not recorded). Some clones in this sample may be carry-over from other donors' samples. The input for sequencing was cultured CD8+ T cells from PBMCs, taken from culture after CMV antigen stimulation. The CDR3 nucleotides read TGTGCCAGCAGCCGCCCAAAACTCGAGATCACAGATACGCAGTATTTT. As protein: CASSRPKLEITDTQYF. Together with reference TRBV7-8 and TRBJ2-3, the CDR3 gives the full variable domain: GAGVSQSPRYKVAKRGQDVALRCDPISGHVSLFWYQQALGQGPEFLTYFQNEAQLDKSGLPSDRFFAERPEGSVSTLKIQRTQQEDSAVYLCASSRPKLEITDTQYFGPGTRLTVL.